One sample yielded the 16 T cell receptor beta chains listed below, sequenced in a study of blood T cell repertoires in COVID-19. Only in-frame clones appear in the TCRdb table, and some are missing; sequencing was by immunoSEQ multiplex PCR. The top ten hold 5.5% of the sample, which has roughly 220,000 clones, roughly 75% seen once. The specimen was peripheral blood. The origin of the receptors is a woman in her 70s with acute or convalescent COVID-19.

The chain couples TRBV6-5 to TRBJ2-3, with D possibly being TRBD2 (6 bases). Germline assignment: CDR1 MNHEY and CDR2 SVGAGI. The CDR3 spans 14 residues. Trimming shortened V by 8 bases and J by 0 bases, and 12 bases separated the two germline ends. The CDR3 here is CASVRGTSTDTQYF. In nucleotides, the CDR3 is TGTGCCAGCGTTCGAGGGACTAGCACAGATACGCAGTATTTT.

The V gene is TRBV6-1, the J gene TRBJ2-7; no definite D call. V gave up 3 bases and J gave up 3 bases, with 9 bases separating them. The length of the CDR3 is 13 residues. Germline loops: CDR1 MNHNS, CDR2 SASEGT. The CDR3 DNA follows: TGTGCCAGCAGTGACCCACAGATCTACGAGCAGTACTTC. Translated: CASSDPQIYEQYF.

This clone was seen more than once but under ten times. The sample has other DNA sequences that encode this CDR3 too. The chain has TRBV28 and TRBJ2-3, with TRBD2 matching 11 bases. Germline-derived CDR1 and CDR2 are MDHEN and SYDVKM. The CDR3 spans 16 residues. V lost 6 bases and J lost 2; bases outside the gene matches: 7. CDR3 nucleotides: TGTGCCAGCAGCTTTACTAGCGGGAGTTTCACAGATACGCAGTATTTT. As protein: CASSFTSGSFTDTQYF.

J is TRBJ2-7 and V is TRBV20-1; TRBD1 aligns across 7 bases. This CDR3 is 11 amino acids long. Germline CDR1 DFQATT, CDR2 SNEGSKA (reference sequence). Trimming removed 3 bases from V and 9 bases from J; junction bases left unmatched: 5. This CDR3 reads CSASTGDGQYF. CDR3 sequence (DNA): TGCAGTGCTAGTACAGGGGATGGGCAGTACTTC.

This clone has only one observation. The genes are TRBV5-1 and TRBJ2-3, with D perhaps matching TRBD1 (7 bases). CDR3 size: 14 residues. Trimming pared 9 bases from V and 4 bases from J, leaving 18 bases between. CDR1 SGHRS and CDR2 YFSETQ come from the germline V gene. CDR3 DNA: TGCGCCACCTCGACAGGGCCGGGGGCAGATACGCAGTATTTT. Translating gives CATSTGPGADTQYF.

The DNA for the CDR3 is TGTGCCAGCAGCAATGCCCCGGACTTCTACTCCTACGAGCAGTACTTC. It codes for CASSNAPDFYSYEQYF. V and J are TRBV5-5 and TRBJ2-7; a possible D gene is TRBD2 (5 bases). The germline gives CDR1 SGHKS, CDR2 YYEKEE (reference sequence). The V and J ends lost 4 bases and 0 bases respectively, with 17 bases between them. The CDR3 loop spans 16 amino acids.

CDR3 DNA: TGTGCCAGCAGCATCGGGACTAGCGGGAGGGCAGGGGCAGATACGCAGTATTTT. Translated: CASSIGTSGRAGADTQYF. The V gene is TRBV11-2, the J gene TRBJ2-3, with 16 bases lining up with TRBD2. The CDR3 totals 18 residues. Germline V gives CDR1 SGHAT, CDR2 FQNNGV. Germline trimming cut 5 bases from V and 4 bases from J; bases unmatched to any gene: 9.

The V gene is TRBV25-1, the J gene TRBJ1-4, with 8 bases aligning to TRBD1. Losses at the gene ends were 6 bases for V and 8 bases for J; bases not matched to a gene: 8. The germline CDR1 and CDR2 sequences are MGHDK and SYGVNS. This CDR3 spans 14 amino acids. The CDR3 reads CASSQGARGEKLFF. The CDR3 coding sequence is TGTGCCAGCAGCCAGGGGGCACGAGGAGAAAAACTGTTTTTT.

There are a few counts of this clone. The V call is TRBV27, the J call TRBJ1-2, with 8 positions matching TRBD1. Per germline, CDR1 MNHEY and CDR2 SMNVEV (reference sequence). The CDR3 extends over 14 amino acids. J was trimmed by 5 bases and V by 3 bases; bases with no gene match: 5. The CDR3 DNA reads TGTGCCAGCAGTTTGTCGGACAGGGTTTATGGCTACACCTTC. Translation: CASSLSDRVYGYTF.

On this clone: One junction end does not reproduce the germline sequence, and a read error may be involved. CDR3 residues: CASSQAASGRGLRCVF. The CDR3 region has the DNA TGTGCCAGCAGCCAGGCCGCTAGCGGGAGGGGACTAAGGTGTGTCTTC. V and J are TRBV3-1 (or the pseudogene TRBV3-2) and TRBJ2-1; TRBD2 matches at 12 bases. Germline CDR1 LGHDT, CDR2 YNNKEL (reference sequence). The CDR3 spans 16 residues.

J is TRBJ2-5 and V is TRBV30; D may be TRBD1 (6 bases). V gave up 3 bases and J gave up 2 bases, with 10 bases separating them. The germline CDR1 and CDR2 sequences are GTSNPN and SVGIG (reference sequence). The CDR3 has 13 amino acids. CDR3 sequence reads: CAWSLGQQETQYF. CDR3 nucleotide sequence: TGTGCCTGGAGCTTAGGACAGCAAGAGACCCAGTACTTC.

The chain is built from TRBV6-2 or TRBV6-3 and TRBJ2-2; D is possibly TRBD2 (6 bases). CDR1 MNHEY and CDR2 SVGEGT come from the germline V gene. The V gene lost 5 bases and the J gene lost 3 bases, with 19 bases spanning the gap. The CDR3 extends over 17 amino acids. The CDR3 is CASSTYLGGDDTGELFF. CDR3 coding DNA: TGTGCCAGCAGTACCTATCTCGGGGGAGATGACACCGGGGAGCTGTTTTTT.

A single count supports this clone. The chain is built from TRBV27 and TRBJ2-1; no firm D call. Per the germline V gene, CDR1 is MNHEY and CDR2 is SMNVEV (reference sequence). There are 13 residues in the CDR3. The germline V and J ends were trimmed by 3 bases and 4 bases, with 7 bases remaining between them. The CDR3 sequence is CASSLNRYNEQFF. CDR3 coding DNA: TGTGCCAGCAGTTTGAACCGGTACAATGAGCAGTTCTTC.

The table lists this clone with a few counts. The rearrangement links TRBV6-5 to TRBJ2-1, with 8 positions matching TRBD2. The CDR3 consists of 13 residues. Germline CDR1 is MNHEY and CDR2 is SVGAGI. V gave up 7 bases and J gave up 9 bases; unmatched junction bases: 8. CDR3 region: CASTRGRLLEQFF. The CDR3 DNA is TGTGCCAGCACGCGCGGGAGGTTGCTTGAGCAGTTCTTC.

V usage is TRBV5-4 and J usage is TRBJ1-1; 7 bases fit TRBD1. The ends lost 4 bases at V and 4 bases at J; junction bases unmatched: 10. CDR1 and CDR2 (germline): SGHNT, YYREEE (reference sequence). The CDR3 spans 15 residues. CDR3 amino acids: CASSPRTGRSTEAFF. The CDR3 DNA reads TGTGCCAGCAGCCCGAGGACAGGAAGGAGCACTGAAGCTTTCTTT.

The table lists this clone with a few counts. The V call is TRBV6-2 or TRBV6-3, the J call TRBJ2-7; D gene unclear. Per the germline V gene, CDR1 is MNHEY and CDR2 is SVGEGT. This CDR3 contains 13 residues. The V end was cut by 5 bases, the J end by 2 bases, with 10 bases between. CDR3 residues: CASSDTEPYEQYF. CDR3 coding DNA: TGTGCCAGCAGTGATACAGAACCCTACGAGCAGTACTTC.